The clone carrying this T cell receptor beta chain was seen ten or more times. This entry comes from a study of shared clonotypes between healthy human individuals. Produced via immunoSEQ multiplex PCR; TCRdb's table is partial and in-frame only. Among approximately 1,000,000 clones, about 84% were seen once, and the ten largest hold approximately 0.5%. This CDR3 region has 21 residues. Looked up from germline, CDR1 is SGHRS and CDR2 is YFSETQ. The ends lost 5 bases at V and 2 bases at J; junction bases unmatched: 27. The rearrangement uses TRBV5-1 and TRBJ2-7, with TRBD2 identical over 8 bases. The source of this sequence is a man between 18 and 29 years old in good health. Some clones in this sample may be carry-over from other donors' samples. Specimen: memory CD4+ T cells from PBMCs. Subset indicated: CD45RA-negative fraction. The CDR3: CASSHPPLGVRTGGGTYEQYF. As DNA, the CDR3 is TGCGCCAGCAGTCATCCGCCGCTAGGGGTTCGTACTGGCGGGGGGACCTACGAGCAGTACTTC.